Reported below is one TCR beta chain. The CDR3 length is 14 residues. Germline V lookup: CDR1 SGHNT, CDR2 YYREEE (reference sequence). Trimming shortened V by 4 bases and J by 4 bases, and 12 bases separated the two germline ends. Produced via immunoSEQ multiplex PCR; TCRdb's table is partial and in-frame only. Of around 60,000 clones listed, almost 90% are singletons. This entry belongs to a study of blood T cell repertoires in COVID-19. Study-wide context: From T cells, B-cell-depleted T cells, or PBMCs came the material, which was cDNA or gDNA.

The sample taken for sequencing was peripheral blood. This receptor was identified in a man in his 60s with active COVID-19. V is TRBV5-4 and J is TRBJ1-3; D not resolved. For the CDR3, the DNA is TGTGCCAGCAGCATTCATGCGGAGGGAAACACCATATATTTT. Its protein is CASSIHAEGNTIYF.